The sequence of this TCR beta chain was determined in a study of T-cell memory formation after mild COVID-19. Study details: Each donor largely had its own TCR clusters.

Trimming removed 2 bases at V and 0 bases at J, with 14 bases between. Germline lookup yields CDR1 ENHRY and CDR2 SYGVKD. CDR3 length: 17 amino acids. A 5'RACE reaction primed in the constant segment made cDNA libraries of TCR alpha and TCR beta, and these carried sample barcodes and UMIs. Using its own MiXCR run on the 5' RACE reads, TCRdb lists one record per CDR3 protein. This table holds about 130,000 distinct CDR3 sequences, approximately 6.2% found once. What was sequenced was PBMCs or a T cell subset sorted from them (not recorded which). The chain employs TRBV10-3 and TRBJ1-3; D is perhaps TRBD1 (6 bases). The receptor comes from an adult woman who had mild COVID-19 (a few samples of this study predate the infection). Cell type and time point are not known. CDR3 DNA sequence: TGTGCCATCAGTGAGCCAGGACAGTCAGCCTCTGGAAACACCATATATTTT. This gives the protein CAISEPGQSASGNTIYF.